Below, one T cell receptor beta chain is given with its context. The sample is drawn from a study of blood T cell repertoires in COVID-19. Study summary: The study drew acute and convalescent COVID-19 samples from the United States, Italy and Spain.

The table came from immunoSEQ multiplex PCR; TCRdb's copy has only in-frame clones and leaves some out. Here the sample spans over 150,000 clones, around nine tenths being singletons. CDR3 length equals 13 residues. Germline CDR1 and CDR2: SEHNR and FQNEAQ (reference sequence). The V and J ends lost 3 bases and 5 bases respectively, with 8 bases between them. The clonotype comes from an elderly woman with COVID-19, enrolled during active disease. This chain uses TRBV7-9 with TRBJ1-5; D is ambiguous. Sequenced: peripheral blood. CDR3 sequence reads: CASSLRIDQPQHF. As DNA, the CDR3 is TGTGCCAGCAGCTTGAGAATCGATCAGCCCCAGCATTTT.